One sample yielded the 5 T cell receptor beta chains listed below, sequenced in a study of technical replicates of blood from several donors. Sequenced by immunoSEQ multiplex PCR; TCRdb stores in-frame clones only, minus some. In the table there are about 88,000 clones, about 90% of which are singletons. Sequenced: T cells isolated from PBMCs. Receptor source: a human donor in good health.

This clone was recorded only once. This chain connects TRBV20-1 to TRBJ2-7; TRBD2 is a possible D gene (5 bases). The CDR3 has 11 amino acids. Germline CDR1 is DFQATT and CDR2 is SNEGSKA (reference sequence). V was trimmed by 6 bases and J by 0 bases, leaving 6 bases between them. The CDR3 sequence is CSASGSYEQYF. The DNA of the CDR3 is TGCAGTGCCAGCGGCTCCTACGAGCAGTACTTC.

The CDR3 nucleotides are TGTGCCAGCAGCCCCGACAGTGGGACCCAGTACTTC. It translates to CASSPDSGTQYF. The chain carries TRBV7-9 and TRBJ2-5; maybe TRBD1 (5 bases). The V and J ends lost 5 bases and 7 bases respectively, with 11 bases between them. The length of the CDR3 is 12 residues. Germline-derived CDR1 and CDR2 are SEHNR and FQNEAQ (reference sequence).

The chain joins TRBV5-1 to TRBJ1-2; no reliable D call. Germline values: CDR1 SGHRS, CDR2 YFSETQ. The length of the CDR3 is 13 residues. The V end was cut by 0 bases, the J end by 6 bases, with 9 bases between. The CDR3 is CASSLAGEDGYTF. The CDR3 DNA sequence: TGCGCCAGCAGCTTGGCCGGGGAGGATGGCTACACCTTC.

This chain joins TRBV19 and TRBJ2-3; D perhaps matches TRBD2 (5 bases). CDR3 size: 14 residues. The germline gives CDR1 LNHDA, CDR2 SQIVND (reference sequence). V was cut by 3 bases and J by 4 bases, with 11 bases left in between. The CDR3 coding sequence is TGTGCCAGTAGTATGTCTCAGAGGGCAGATACGCAGTATTTT. Residues: CASSMSQRADTQYF.

This chain joins TRBV25-1 and TRBJ2-6, with D perhaps TRBD1 (6 bases). V was pared by 3 bases and J by 0 bases, with 9 bases between. CDR1 is MGHDK and CDR2 is SYGVNS in the germline V gene. The CDR3 extends over 16 amino acids. Here the CDR3 reads CASSDMTGSGANVLTF. The CDR3 DNA is TGTGCCAGCAGTGACATGACAGGCTCTGGGGCCAACGTCCTGACTTTC.